This T cell receptor beta chain was documented in a study of CD8+CD57+ T cells in acquired aplastic anemia. Study information: There were roughly 10 million reads, on average, for CD4+ cells from healthy donors.

Study-wide points: Controls and patients did not differ significantly in CD8+ Simpson's diversity. It was found that approximately 29 CD8+ CDR3 sequences were shared between patients and controls.

This clonotype was seen repeatedly, ten times or more. As yet, its antigen is unknown. CDR3 and TCR beta VDJ profiling relied on genomic DNA as the template. Via MiXCR, TCRdb re-called the reads, giving one row per CDR3 protein. The sample has 150,000 to 200,000 distinct CDR3 sequences; around 40% are singletons. This sequence was found in a human donor in good health. Material for sequencing was sorted CD4+, CD8+, or CD8+CD57+ T cells (not recorded which) from PBMCs.

CDR3 protein: CASSLATGIPEAFF. Here the CDR3 DNA reads TGTGCCAGCAGCTTAGCAACGGGGATCCCTGAAGCTTTCTTT. The chain combines TRBV7-8 with TRBJ1-1; D gene uncertain. The germline V gene has CDR1 SGHVS and CDR2 FQNEAQ. CDR3 length equals 14 residues. Trimming took 0 bases from V and 6 from J, leaving 11 bases between them.